The TCR beta chain described here comes from a study of shared clonotypes between healthy human individuals. Replicate PCRs run on sorted subsets employed approximately 0.2 ug DNA, 30,000 to 35,000 T cell genomes. Libraries were prepared by immunoSEQ multiplex PCR; TCRdb keeps only in-frame clonotypes and omits some of them. This sample has 950,000 to 1,100,000 clones, with roughly 80% found just once. Points on this clone: The antigen is not known.

The CDR3 loop spans 12 amino acids. Per the germline V gene, CDR1 is SQVTM and CDR2 is ANQGSEA. V trimming: 7 bases; J trimming: 2 bases; junction bases outside the gene matches: 2. General observations from the study: Among the subsets, naive ones generally showed larger estimated richness than memory ones. Generation probabilities of non-shared clonotypes were lower (relative to those shared by all four donors).

The chain recombines TRBV29-1 with TRBJ2-5, with TRBD2 identical over 9 bases. This receptor was identified in a man between 18 and 29 years old in good health. Specimen: memory CD4+ T cells sorted from blood. The sample's subset: CD45RA-negative fraction. The CDR3 coding sequence is TGCAGCGGGCTAGCGGGGCAAGAGACCCAGTACTTC. This translates into CSGLAGQETQYF. Using reference TRBV29-1 and TRBJ2-5 for the parts outside the CDR3, the full variable domain is SAVISQKPSRDICQRGTSLTIQCQVDSQVTMMFWYRQQPGQSLTLIATANQGSEATYESGFVIDKFPISRPNLTFSTLTVSNMSPEDSSIYLCSGLAGQETQYFGPGTRLLVL.